This T cell receptor beta chain was retrieved from a study of T cells in Graves' hyperthyroidism and ophthalmopathy. Study findings and constraints: Within blood appeared most thyroid clonotypes that had expanded above 0.001. Ophthalmopathy and stable hyperthyroidism were separated by a 13 V-J model.

Using RNA transcripts as the source, TCR beta CDR3 regions were amplified. First-round RT-PCR of the TCR CDR3 relied on the HTBI primer set. Each CDR3 protein gets one entry after TCRdb re-called the multiplex PCR reads with MiXCR. The sample yields around 620,000 distinct CDR3 sequences, around 15% seen once. The CDR3 loop spans 13 amino acids. The germline V gene encodes CDR1 SGHNT and CDR2 YYREEE (reference sequence). Trimming removed 7 bases from V and 7 bases from J, with 12 bases in between. Hyperthyroidism had been newly diagnosed in patients aged 18 to 65, and its duration was under 2 months. Not enrolled were patients with uncontrolled infection, other autoimmune disease, pregnancy or lactation. This clonotype was picked up many times. Antigen specificity is unknown.

The rearrangement links TRBV5-4 to TRBJ1-6; a possible D gene is TRBD1 (5 bases). The sample consisted of blood. The sequence was collected from a woman aged 25 to 39 with Graves' hyperthyroidism. The CDR3 nucleotides read TGTGCCAGCTCGTCCGGGACCAATTCACCCCTCCACTTT. This sequence encodes CASSSGTNSPLHF.